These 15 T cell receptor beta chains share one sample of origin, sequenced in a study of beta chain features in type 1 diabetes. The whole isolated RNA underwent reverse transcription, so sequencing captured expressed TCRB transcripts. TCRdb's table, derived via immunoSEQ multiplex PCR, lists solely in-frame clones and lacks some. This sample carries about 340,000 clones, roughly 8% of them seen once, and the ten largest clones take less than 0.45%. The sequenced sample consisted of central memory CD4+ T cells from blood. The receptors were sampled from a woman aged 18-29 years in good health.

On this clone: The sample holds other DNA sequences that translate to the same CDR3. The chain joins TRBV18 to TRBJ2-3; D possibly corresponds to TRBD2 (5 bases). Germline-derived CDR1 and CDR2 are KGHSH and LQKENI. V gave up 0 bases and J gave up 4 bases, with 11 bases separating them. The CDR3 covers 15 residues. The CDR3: CASSPPGLAADTQYF. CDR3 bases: TGTGCCAGCTCACCACCGGGCCTAGCTGCAGATACGCAGTATTTT.

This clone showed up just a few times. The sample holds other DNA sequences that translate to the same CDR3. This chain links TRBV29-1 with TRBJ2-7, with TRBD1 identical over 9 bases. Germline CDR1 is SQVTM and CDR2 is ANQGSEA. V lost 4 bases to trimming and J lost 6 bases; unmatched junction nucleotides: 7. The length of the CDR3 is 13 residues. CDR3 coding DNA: TGCAGCGTTGGACAGGGGGTGCTTAGCGAGCAGTACTTC. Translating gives CSVGQGVLSEQYF.

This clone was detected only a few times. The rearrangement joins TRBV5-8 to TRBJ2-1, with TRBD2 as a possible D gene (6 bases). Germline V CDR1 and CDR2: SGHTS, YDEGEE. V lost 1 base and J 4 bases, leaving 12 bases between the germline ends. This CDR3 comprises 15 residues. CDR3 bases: TGTGCCAGCAGCTTGCCGGGAGCTGGATACAATGAGCAGTTCTTC. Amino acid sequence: CASSLPGAGYNEQFF.

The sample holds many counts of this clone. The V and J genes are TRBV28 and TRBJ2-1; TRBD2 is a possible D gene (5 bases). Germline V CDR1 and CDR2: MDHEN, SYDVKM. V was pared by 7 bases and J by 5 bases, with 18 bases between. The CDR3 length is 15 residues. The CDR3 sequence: CASIVGSGSHNEQFF. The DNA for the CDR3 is TGTGCCAGCATCGTGGGGTCGGGGTCCCACAATGAGCAGTTCTTC. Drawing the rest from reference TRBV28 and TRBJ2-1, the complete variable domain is DVKVTQSSRYLVKRTGEKVFLECVQDMDHENMFWYRQDPGLGLRLIYFSYDVKMKEKGDIPEGYSVSREKKERFSLILESASTNQTSMYLCASIVGSGSHNEQFFGPGTRLTVL.

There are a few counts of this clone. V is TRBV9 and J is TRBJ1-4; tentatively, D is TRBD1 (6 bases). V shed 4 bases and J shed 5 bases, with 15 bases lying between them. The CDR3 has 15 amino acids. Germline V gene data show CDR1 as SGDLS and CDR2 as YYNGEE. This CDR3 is CASSPRPQGNEKLFF. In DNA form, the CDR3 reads TGTGCCAGCAGCCCCCGGCCGCAGGGGAATGAAAAACTGTTTTTT.

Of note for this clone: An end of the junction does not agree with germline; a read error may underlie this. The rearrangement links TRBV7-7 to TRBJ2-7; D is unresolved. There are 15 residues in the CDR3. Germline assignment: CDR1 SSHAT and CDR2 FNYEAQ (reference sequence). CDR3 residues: CASTCLKASSYEQYF. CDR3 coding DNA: TGTGCTAGCACCTGCTTGAAGGCGAGCTCCTACGAGCAGTACTTC. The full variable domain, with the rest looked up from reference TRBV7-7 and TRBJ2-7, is GAGVSQSPRYKVTKRGQDVTLRCDPISSHATLYWYQQALGQGPEFLTYFNYEAQPDKSGLPSDRFSAERPEGSISTLTIQRTEQRDSAMYRCASTCLKASSYEQYFGPGTRLTVT.

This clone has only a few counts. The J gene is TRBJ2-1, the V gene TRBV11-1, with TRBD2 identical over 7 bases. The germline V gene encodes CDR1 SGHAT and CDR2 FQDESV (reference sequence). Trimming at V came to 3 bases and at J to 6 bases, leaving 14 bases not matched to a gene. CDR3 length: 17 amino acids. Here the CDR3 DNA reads TGTGCCAGCAGCTTCAGTTCTGGCGGGAGAGATGGCAATGAGCAGTTCTTC. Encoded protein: CASSFSSGGRDGNEQFF.

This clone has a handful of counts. In nucleotides, the CDR3 is TGTGCCAGCAGCCCCAGGCGGGGGGGAGTAGGGGAGCTGTTTTTT. Protein: CASSPRRGGVGELFF. V and J are TRBV7-2 and TRBJ2-2; 9 nucleotides agree with TRBD2. After removal of 5 bases from V and 8 bases from J, the junction contained 9 bases not matched to a gene. Germline assignment: CDR1 SGHTA and CDR2 FQGNSA. The CDR3 spans 15 residues.

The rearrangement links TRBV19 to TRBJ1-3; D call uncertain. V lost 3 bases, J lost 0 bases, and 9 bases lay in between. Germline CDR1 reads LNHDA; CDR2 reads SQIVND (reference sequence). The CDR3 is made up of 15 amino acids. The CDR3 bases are TGTGCCAGTAGTATGGTGATGGACTCTGGAAACACCATATATTTT. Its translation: CASSMVMDSGNTIYF.

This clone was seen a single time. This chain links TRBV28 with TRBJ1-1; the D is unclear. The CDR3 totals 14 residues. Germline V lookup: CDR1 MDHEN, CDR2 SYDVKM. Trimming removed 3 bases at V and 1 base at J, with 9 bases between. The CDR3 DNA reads TGTGCCAGCAGTTTTGTTCCTTCGAACACTGAAGCTTTCTTT. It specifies CASSFVPSNTEAFF.

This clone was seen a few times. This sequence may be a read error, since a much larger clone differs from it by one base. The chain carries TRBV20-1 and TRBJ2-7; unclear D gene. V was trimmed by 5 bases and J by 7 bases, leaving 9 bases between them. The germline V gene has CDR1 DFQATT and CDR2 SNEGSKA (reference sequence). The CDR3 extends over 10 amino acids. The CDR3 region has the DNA TGCAGTGCTGGGGTGGGGGAGCAGTACTTC. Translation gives CSAGVGEQYF.

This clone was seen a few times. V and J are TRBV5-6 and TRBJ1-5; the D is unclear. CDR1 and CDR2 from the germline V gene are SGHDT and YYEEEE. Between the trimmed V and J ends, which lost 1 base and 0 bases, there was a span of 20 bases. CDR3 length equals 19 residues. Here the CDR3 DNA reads TGTGCCAGCAGCTTGTCCGGGTCCTCCTCGCGACGTAGCAATCAGCCCCAGCATTTT. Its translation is CASSLSGSSSRRSNQPQHF.

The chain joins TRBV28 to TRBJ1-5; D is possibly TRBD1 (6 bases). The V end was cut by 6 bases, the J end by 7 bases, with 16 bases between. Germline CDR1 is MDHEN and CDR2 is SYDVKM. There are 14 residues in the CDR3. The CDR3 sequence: CASRWAGASQPQHF. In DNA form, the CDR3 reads TGTGCCAGCAGGTGGGCAGGGGCGTCACAGCCCCAGCATTTT.

CDR3 protein: CASSFGGGSGNTQYF. The CDR3 DNA reads TGCGCCAGCAGCTTCGGCGGGGGCTCGGGGAATACGCAGTATTTT. The J gene is TRBJ2-3, the V gene TRBV5-1; a possible D gene is TRBD2 (7 bases). V dropped 2 bases and J dropped 7 bases, with 17 bases sitting between them. The CDR3 covers 15 residues. Per the germline V gene, CDR1 is SGHRS and CDR2 is YFSETQ.

The CDR3 DNA reads as TGTGCCAGCAGTTTATACCCTAGCGGGAGGGCAGGGGATACGCAGTATTTT. This gives the protein CASSLYPSGRAGDTQYF. This rearrangement joins TRBV27 to TRBJ2-3; TRBD2 matches at 12 bases. CDR3 length: 17 residues. From germline, CDR1 is MNHEY and CDR2 SMNVEV (reference sequence). V trimming: 1 base; J trimming: 6 bases; junction bases outside the gene matches: 8.